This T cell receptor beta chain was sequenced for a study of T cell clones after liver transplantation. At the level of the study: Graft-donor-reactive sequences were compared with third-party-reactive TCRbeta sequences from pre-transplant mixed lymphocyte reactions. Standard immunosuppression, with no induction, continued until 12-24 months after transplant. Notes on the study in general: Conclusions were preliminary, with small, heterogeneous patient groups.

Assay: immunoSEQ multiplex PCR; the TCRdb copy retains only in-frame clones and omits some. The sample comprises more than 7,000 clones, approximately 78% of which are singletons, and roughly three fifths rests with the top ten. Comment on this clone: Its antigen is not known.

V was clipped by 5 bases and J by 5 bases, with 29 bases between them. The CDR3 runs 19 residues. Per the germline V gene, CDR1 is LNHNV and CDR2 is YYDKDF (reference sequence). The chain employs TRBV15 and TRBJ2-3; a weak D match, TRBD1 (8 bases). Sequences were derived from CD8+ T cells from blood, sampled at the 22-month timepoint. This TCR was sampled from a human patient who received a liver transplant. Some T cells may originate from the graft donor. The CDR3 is CATSLTGFITGGVIDTQYF. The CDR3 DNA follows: TGTGCCACCAGCCTGACCGGCTTTATAACAGGGGGGGTTATAGATACGCAGTATTTT. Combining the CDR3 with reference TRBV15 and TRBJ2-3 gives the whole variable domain DAMVIQNPRYQVTQFGKPVTLSCSQTLNHNVMYWYQQKSSQAPKLLFHYYDKDFNNEADTPDNFQSRRPNTSFCFLDIRSPGLGDTAMYLCATSLTGFITGGVIDTQYFGPGTRLTVL.